A single sample is the source of the 9 T cell receptor beta chains below, sequenced in a study of blood T cell repertoires in COVID-19. Profiling relied on immunoSEQ multiplex PCR, and the TCRdb table lists in-frame clones only, not all of them. The table lists 190,000 or so clones, 80% to 90% of them singletons. The sequencing sample was made of PBMCs or T cells enriched from blood (not recorded which). The receptor source for this set is a man younger than 45 who had recovered from COVID-19.

The J gene is TRBJ2-3, the V gene TRBV6-5; 10 bases are shared with TRBD2. Per the germline V gene, CDR1 is MNHEY and CDR2 is SVGAGI. Trimming cost V 7 bases and J 9 bases; bases outside gene matches: 13. The CDR3 covers 15 residues. The CDR3 region has the DNA TGTGCCAGCAACCCGAGACTAGCGGGTCCGGAAACGCAGTATTTT. It yields the protein CASNPRLAGPETQYF.

The V and J genes are TRBV4-3 and TRBJ1-4; 10 bases fit TRBD1. The trim removed 0 bases at V and 3 bases at J, leaving 7 bases unmatched. Germline V gene lookup returns CDR1 LGHNA and CDR2 YSLEER. This CDR3 spans 18 amino acids. The CDR3, as DNA: TGCGCCAGCAGCCAAGAATCCGACAGGGGGCGATCTAATGAAAAACTGTTTTTT. Residues: CASSQESDRGRSNEKLFF.

This chain uses TRBV12-5 with TRBJ1-1; D is possibly TRBD1 (5 bases). Trimming stripped 9 bases from V and 1 base from J, with 12 bases between. The CDR3 is 13 amino acids. Germline values: CDR1 LGHNT, CDR2 FRNRAP. CDR3: CASARGKNTEAFF. The CDR3 nucleotides are TGTGCTAGCGCCCGGGGGAAGAACACTGAAGCTTTCTTT.

This clone was recorded only once. This chain uses TRBV28 with TRBJ1-2, with a tentative D call TRBD1 (6 bases). Trimming removed 6 bases from V and 6 bases from J, with 17 bases in between. This CDR3 has 14 residues. Germline V lookup: CDR1 MDHEN, CDR2 SYDVKM. The CDR3 protein is CASSASYQGNGYTF. In nucleotides, the CDR3 is TGTGCCAGCAGCGCTAGCTATCAGGGGAATGGCTACACCTTC.

This chain connects TRBV10-2 to TRBJ1-2, with 7 bases lining up with TRBD1. Germline V gene lookup returns CDR1 WSHSY and CDR2 SAAADI. Unmatched junction bases numbered 5, after V lost 6 bases and J lost 4 bases. This CDR3 comprises 13 residues. CDR3 DNA: TGCGCCAGCAGCTCAACAGGGGTCTATGGCTACACCTTC. Its protein is CASSSTGVYGYTF.

The CDR3 sequence is CASRGSSSSYEQYF. For the CDR3, the DNA is TGTGCCAGCCGCGGTTCATCGAGCTCCTACGAGCAGTACTTC. The gene calls are TRBV6-6 and TRBJ2-7; D gene uncertain. V lost 8 bases and J lost 0, with 14 bases in between. Germline assignment: CDR1 MNHNY and CDR2 SVGAGI (reference sequence). This CDR3 spans 14 amino acids.

V is TRBV14 and J is TRBJ2-3; 9 bases line up with TRBD2. Per the germline V gene, CDR1 is SGHDN and CDR2 is FVKESK. V shed 0 bases, J shed 5 bases, and the junction held 9 bases outside the gene matches. The CDR3 runs 17 residues. CDR3 in amino acids: CASSQERASGKVDTQYF. The CDR3 DNA sequence: TGTGCCAGCAGCCAAGAGAGGGCTAGCGGGAAGGTAGATACGCAGTATTTT.

The J gene is TRBJ2-1, the V gene TRBV24-1, with TRBD2 identical over 7 bases. With V trimmed by 9 bases and J by 7 bases, 8 bases remained unmatched. This CDR3 spans 13 amino acids. Germline CDR1 KGHDR, CDR2 SFDVKD. The CDR3 sequence is CATWSGKGNEQFF. Here the CDR3 DNA reads TGTGCCACCTGGAGCGGGAAGGGAAATGAGCAGTTCTTC.

This clone was counted between two and nine times. The chain links TRBV30 to TRBJ2-1; TRBD1 aligns across 7 bases. V was clipped by 3 bases and J by 0 bases; unmatched bases: 5. The CDR3 runs to 15 residues. Germline V gene sequence: CDR1 GTSNPN, CDR2 SVGIG (reference sequence). The CDR3 region has the DNA TGTGCCTGGAGGAGGGACAGAAGCTCCTACAATGAGCAGTTCTTC. Translating it yields CAWRRDRSSYNEQFF.